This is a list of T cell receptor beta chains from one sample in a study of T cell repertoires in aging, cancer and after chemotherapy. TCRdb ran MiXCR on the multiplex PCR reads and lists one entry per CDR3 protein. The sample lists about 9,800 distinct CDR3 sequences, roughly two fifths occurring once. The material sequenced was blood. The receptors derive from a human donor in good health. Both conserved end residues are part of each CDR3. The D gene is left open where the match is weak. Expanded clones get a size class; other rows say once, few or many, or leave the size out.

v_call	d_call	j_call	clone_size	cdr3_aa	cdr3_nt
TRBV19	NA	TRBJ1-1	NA	CASCGTYPVTEAFF	TGTGCCAGTTGCGGGACATATCCTGTCACTGAAGCTTTCTTT
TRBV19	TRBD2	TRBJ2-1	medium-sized	CASRSKGLAGVTEQFF	TGTGCCAGTAGATCGAAAGGACTAGCGGGAGTCACTGAGCAGTTCTTC
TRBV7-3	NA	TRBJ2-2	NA	CASSIKPANTGELFF	TGTGCCAGCAGCATCAAACCCGCGAACACCGGGGAGCTGTTTTTT
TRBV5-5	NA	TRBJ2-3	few	CASSFPDTQYF	TGTGCCAGCAGCTTTCCAGATACGCAGTATTTT
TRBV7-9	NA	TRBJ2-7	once	CASSVSYEQYF	TGTGCCAGCAGCGTGTCCTACGAGCAGTACTTC
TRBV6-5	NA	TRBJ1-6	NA	CASRGVGRGSPLHF	TGTGCCAGCAGGGGGGTAGGGCGGGGTTCACCCCTCCACTTT
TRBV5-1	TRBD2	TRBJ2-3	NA	CASSSGTRGTDTQYF	TGCGCCAGCAGCTCCGGGACTAGGGGCACAGATACGCAGTATTTT
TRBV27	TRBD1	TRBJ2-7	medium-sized	CASSNRDRALEQYF	TGTGCCAGCAGTAACCGGGACAGGGCCCTCGAGCAGTACTTC
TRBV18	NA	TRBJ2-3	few	CASSPYPGGTDTQYF	TGTGCCAGCTCACCATACCCAGGCGGCACAGATACGCAGTATTTT
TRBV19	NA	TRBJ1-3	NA	CASSRLVGNTIYF	TGTGCCAGTAGCCGGCTAGTTGGAAACACCATATATTTT
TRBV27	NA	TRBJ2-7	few	CASRRNSAYEQYF	TGTGCCAGTAGGCGTAACAGCGCCTACGAGCAGTACTTC
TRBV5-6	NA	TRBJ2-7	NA	CASSRQYDEQYF	TGCGCCAGCAGCCGACAGTATGACGAGCAGTACTTC
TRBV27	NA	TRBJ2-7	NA	CASSLNPSGRGEQYF	TGTGCCAGCAGTTTAAACCCCAGCGGGCGGGGTGAGCAGTACTTC
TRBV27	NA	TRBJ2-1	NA	CASSFFSGDEQFF	TGTGCCAGCAGTTTCTTTTCTGGGGATGAGCAGTTCTTC
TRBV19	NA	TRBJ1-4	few	CASSFARTNRGEKLFF	TGTGCCAGTAGCTTCGCCAGGACTAATCGTGGTGAAAAACTGTTTTTT
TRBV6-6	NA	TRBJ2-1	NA	CASRPSYFSYNEQFF	TGTGCCAGCAGGCCCTCATACTTCTCCTACAATGAGCAGTTCTTC
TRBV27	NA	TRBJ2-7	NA	CASSLLDRREYEQYF	TGTGCCAGCAGTTTGCTCGACAGGAGGGAATACGAGCAGTACTTC
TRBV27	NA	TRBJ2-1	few	CASSLSTGGLEVEQFF	TGTGCCAGCAGTTTATCGACCGGGGGGCTGGAAGTTGAGCAGTTCTTC
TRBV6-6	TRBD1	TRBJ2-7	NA	CASNSGQGAREQYF	TGTGCCAGTAATTCGGGACAGGGGGCAAGGGAGCAGTACTTC
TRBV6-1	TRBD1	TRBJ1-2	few	CASSGAGGYGYTF	TGTGCCAGCAGTGGGGCAGGGGGCTATGGCTACACCTTC
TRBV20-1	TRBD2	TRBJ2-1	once	CSAPFGGLGYNEQFF	TGCAGTGCCCCGTTCGGGGGGTTGGGTTACAATGAGCAGTTCTTC
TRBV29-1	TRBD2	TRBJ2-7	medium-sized	CSVSGEGPYEQYF	TGCAGCGTGAGCGGGGAGGGCCCCTACGAGCAGTACTTC
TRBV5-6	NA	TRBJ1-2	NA	CASSLVGSGGYGYTF	TGTGCCAGCAGCTTGGTGGGGTCCGGAGGATATGGCTACACCTTC
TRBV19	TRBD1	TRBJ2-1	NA	CASGDRWYNEQFF	TGTGCCAGTGGGGACAGGTGGTACAATGAGCAGTTCTTC
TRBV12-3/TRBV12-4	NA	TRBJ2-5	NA	CASSSQGRPRTQYF	TGTGCCAGCAGCTCTCAGGGCCGCCCCAGGACCCAGTACTTC
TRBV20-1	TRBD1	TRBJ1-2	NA	CSARDRDLFGYTF	TGCAGTGCTCGGGACAGGGACTTGTTTGGCTACACCTTC
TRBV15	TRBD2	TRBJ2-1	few	CATTAGVAYNEQFF	TGTGCCACCACGGCGGGAGTGGCCTACAATGAGCAGTTCTTC
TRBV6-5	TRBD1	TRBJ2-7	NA	CASSYYLRGDRGIHEQYF	TGTGCCAGCAGTTACTATCTTCGTGGCGACAGGGGGATCCACGAGCAGTACTTC
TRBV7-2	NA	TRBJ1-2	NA	CASSADYMVGYTF	TGTGCCAGCAGCGCTGATTACATGGTCGGCTACACCTTC
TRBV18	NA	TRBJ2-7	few	CASSPDRNSYEQYF	TGTGCCAGCTCACCCGATCGGAATTCCTACGAGCAGTACTTC
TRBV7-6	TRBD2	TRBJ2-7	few	CASSSIPLAGGPNEQYF	TGTGCCAGCAGCTCCATCCCGTTAGCGGGAGGGCCCAACGAGCAGTACTTC
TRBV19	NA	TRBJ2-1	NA	CASSRWAGNYNEQFF	TGTGCCAGTAGTCGGTGGGCGGGAAACTACAATGAGCAGTTCTTC
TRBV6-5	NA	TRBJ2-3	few	CASSSGDSGSTDTQYF	TGTGCCAGCAGCTCGGGGGATAGCGGTAGCACAGATACGCAGTATTTT
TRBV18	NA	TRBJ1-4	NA	CASSNYRVGGTNEKLFF	TGTGCCAGCTCAAATTATCGTGTGGGAGGCACTAATGAAAAACTGTTTTTT
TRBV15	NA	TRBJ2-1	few	CATSGNEQFF	TGTGCCACCTCGGGCAATGAGCAGTTCTTC
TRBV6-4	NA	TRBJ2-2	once	CASSDGETGELFF	TGTGCCAGCAGTGACGGGGAGACCGGGGAGCTGTTTTTT
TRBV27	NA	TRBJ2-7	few	CASSLKTGSYEQYF	TGTGCCAGCAGTTTAAAAACAGGTTCGTACGAGCAGTACTTC
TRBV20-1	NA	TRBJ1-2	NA	CSASDRSTNYGYTF	TGCAGTGCCTCCGACAGGTCAACTAACTATGGCTACACCTTC
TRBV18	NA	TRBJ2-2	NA	CASSPMGNTGELFF	TGTGCCAGCTCACCAATGGGGAACACCGGGGAGCTGTTTTTT
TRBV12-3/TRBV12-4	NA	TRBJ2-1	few	CASSLGNEQFF	TGTGCCAGCAGTTTGGGAAATGAGCAGTTCTTC
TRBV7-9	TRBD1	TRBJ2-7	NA	CASSLDTQGAHEQYF	TGTGCCAGCAGCTTAGATACACAGGGGGCCCACGAGCAGTACTTC
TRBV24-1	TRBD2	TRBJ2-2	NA	CATSTAGGDTGELFF	TGTGCCACCAGTACGGCGGGAGGCGACACCGGGGAGCTGTTTTTT
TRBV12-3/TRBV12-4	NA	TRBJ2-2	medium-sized	CASITPQNTGELFF	TGTGCCAGCATCACCCCACAGAACACCGGGGAGCTGTTTTTT
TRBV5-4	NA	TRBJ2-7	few	CASSLGARAYEQYF	TGTGCCAGCAGCTTAGGGGCCCGGGCCTACGAGCAGTACTTC
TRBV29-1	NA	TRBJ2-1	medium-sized	CSGFGGPSSYNEQFF	TGCAGCGGCTTCGGGGGCCCGAGCTCCTACAATGAGCAGTTCTTC
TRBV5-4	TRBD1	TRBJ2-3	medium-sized	CASSPSGGRTDTQYF	TGTGCCAGCAGCCCCTCAGGGGGACGCACAGATACGCAGTATTTT
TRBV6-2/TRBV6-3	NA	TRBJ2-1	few	CASSQPGRDNEQFF	TGTGCCAGCAGCCAACCGGGACGAGACAATGAGCAGTTCTTC
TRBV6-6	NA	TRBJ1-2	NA	CASSPPKEGYGYTF	TGTGCCAGCAGTCCCCCCAAGGAGGGCTATGGCTACACCTTC
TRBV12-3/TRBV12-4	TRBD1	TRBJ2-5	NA	CASTLGQGDKETQYF	TGTGCCAGCACCTTGGGACAGGGGGACAAGGAGACCCAGTACTTC
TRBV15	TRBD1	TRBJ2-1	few	CATYPGTGNVGEQFF	TGTGCCACCTACCCCGGGACAGGGAATGTGGGTGAGCAGTTCTTC